Presented here are 16 T cell receptor beta chains from one specimen sequenced in a study of blood T cell repertoires in COVID-19. Data came from immunoSEQ multiplex PCR; TCRdb stores just in-frame clones and leaves some out. Of 110,000 to 150,000 clones in the sample, 75% to 85% were seen once. Sequencing was carried out using peripheral blood. The receptors here all came from a man aged 55-75 years with active or convalescent COVID-19.

This chain uses TRBV3-1 (or the pseudogene TRBV3-2) with TRBJ2-2, with no clear D. Trimming removed 1 base from V and 6 bases from J, with 9 bases in between. Germline CDR1 is LGHDT and CDR2 is YNNKEL (reference sequence). CDR3 length: 14 residues. CDR3 in amino acids: CASSQGLNPGELFF. The CDR3 nucleotides read TGTGCCAGCAGCCAAGGTCTAAACCCCGGGGAGCTGTTTTTT.

The chain recombines TRBV19 with TRBJ2-2; 7 nucleotides line up with TRBD2. Trimming removed 3 bases from V and 7 bases from J; junction bases left unmatched: 11. The CDR3 consists of 16 residues. Germline values: CDR1 LNHDA, CDR2 SQIVND (reference sequence). This CDR3 reads CASSILASSGHGELFF. Written as DNA, the CDR3 is TGTGCCAGTAGTATTTTAGCGTCTAGCGGCCACGGGGAGCTGTTTTTT.

The J gene is TRBJ2-2, the V gene TRBV5-4; TRBD2 matches at 10 bases. V was pared by 7 bases and J by 4 bases, with 13 bases of the junction left unmatched. The CDR3 consists of 17 residues. Germline CDR1 is SGHNT and CDR2 is YYREEE (reference sequence). The CDR3 region has the DNA TGTGCCAGCGGTAACAGCGGGAGGGCCTTTAGCACCGGGGAGCTGTTTTTT. It is translated as CASGNSGRAFSTGELFF.

This clone was seen just once. The chain carries TRBV19 and TRBJ2-3; D unclear. The length of the CDR3 is 11 residues. The germline V gene encodes CDR1 LNHDA and CDR2 SQIVND (reference sequence). V was shortened by 6 bases and J by 3 bases, with 4 bases between the two germline ends. CDR3 amino acids: CASSQTDTQYF. Written as DNA, the CDR3 is TGTGCCAGTAGCCAAACAGATACGCAGTATTTT.

The rearrangement joins TRBV4-1 to TRBJ1-1, with D hard to call. Looked up from germline, CDR1 is MGHRA and CDR2 is YSYEKL. The V end lost 0 bases, the J end lost 7 bases, and 6 bases lay between the germline ends. This CDR3 has 12 amino acids. CDR3 region: CASSQEAGEAFF. The CDR3 DNA sequence: TGCGCCAGCAGCCAAGAAGCAGGTGAAGCTTTCTTT.

The chain recombines TRBV6-5 with TRBJ1-5; perhaps TRBD1 as D (6 bases). The CDR3 extends over 14 amino acids. V was shortened by 4 bases and J by 3 bases, with 10 bases between the two germline ends. Germline CDR1 reads MNHEY; CDR2 reads SVGAGI. The CDR3 DNA reads TGTGCCAGCAGTTCCGGACAGTTCAATCAGCCCCAGCATTTT. It yields the protein CASSSGQFNQPQHF.

The chain combines TRBV19 with TRBJ1-6; the match to TRBD1 covers 8 bases. Germline V CDR1 and CDR2: LNHDA, SQIVND (reference sequence). The CDR3 has 15 amino acids. V was clipped by 7 bases and J by 8 bases; unmatched bases: 10. CDR3 bases: TGTGCCAGTAACCCCGGACAGGGCTCTGATTCACCCCTCCACTTT. It yields the protein CASNPGQGSDSPLHF.

V usage is TRBV3-1 (or the pseudogene TRBV3-2) and J usage is TRBJ2-1; 8 bases align to TRBD2. This CDR3 comprises 15 residues. V trimming: 1 base; J trimming: 4 bases; junction bases outside the gene matches: 3. CDR1 and CDR2 (germline): LGHDT, YNNKEL (reference sequence). CDR3 sequence reads: CASSQGAGGYNEQFF. The DNA of the CDR3 is TGTGCCAGCAGCCAAGGGGCGGGAGGATACAATGAGCAGTTCTTC.

The chain links TRBV7-2 to TRBJ2-2; TRBD1 matches 7 bases. CDR3 length: 13 residues. Germline assignment: CDR1 SGHTA and CDR2 FQGNSA. V lost 4 bases, J lost 8 bases, and 4 bases stayed unmatched. CDR3 nucleotides: TGTGCCAGCAGCTGGGACAGCCCAGGGGAGCTGTTTTTT. Translation gives CASSWDSPGELFF. The full variable domain, its missing parts supplied by reference TRBV7-2 and TRBJ2-2, is GAGVSQSPSNKVTEKGKDVELRCDPISGHTALYWYRQSLGQGLEFLIYFQGNSAPDKSGLPSDRFSAERTGGSVSTLTIQRTQQEDSAVYLCASSWDSPGELFFGEGSRLTVL.

There are a few counts of this clone. This sequence joins TRBV29-1 and TRBJ1-1; 7 positions match TRBD1. This CDR3 is 12 amino acids long. Germline CDR1 reads SQVTM; CDR2 reads ANQGSEA. This CDR3 reads CRTGTVLTEAFF. CDR3 sequence (DNA): TGCAGAACCGGGACAGTACTAACTGAAGCTTTCTTT.

The rearrangement links TRBV30 to TRBJ1-6; the D is unclear. Germline CDR1 reads GTSNPN; CDR2 reads SVGIG (reference sequence). Between the trimmed V and J ends, which lost 2 bases and 7 bases, there was a span of 6 bases. The CDR3 has 12 residues. CDR3 region: CAWSMQNSPLHF. CDR3 sequence (DNA): TGTGCCTGGAGTATGCAGAATTCACCCCTCCACTTT.

The sample holds many counts of this clone. As DNA, the CDR3 is TGTGCCAGCAGCGTAGAGGGACAGGGGGGAGAGCAGTTCTTC. Encoded protein: CASSVEGQGGEQFF. V and J are TRBV9 and TRBJ2-1, with 11 bases identical to TRBD1. J lost 10 bases, V lost 0 bases, and 3 bases had no gene match. Germline V CDR1 and CDR2: SGDLS, YYNGEE. CDR3 size: 14 residues.

The rearrangement joins TRBV11-3 to TRBJ1-6; no reliable D call. CDR1 and CDR2 from the germline V gene are SGHNT and YENEEA. The CDR3 has 11 amino acids. Trimming left V 4 bases short and J 12 bases short, with 7 bases between. As DNA, the CDR3 is TGTGCCAGCAGCTGGGAGGGACCCCTCCACTTT. This sequence encodes CASSWEGPLHF.

The chain is built from TRBV5-1 and TRBJ1-1; the D gene is possibly TRBD1 (6 bases). Looked up from germline, CDR1 is SGHRS and CDR2 is YFSETQ. The CDR3 totals 15 residues. Between the trimmed V and J ends, which lost 3 bases and 4 bases, there was a span of 16 bases. The CDR3 sequence is CASSSTRLRGTEAFF. In nucleotides, the CDR3 is TGCGCCAGCAGCTCTACCCGACTCAGGGGCACTGAAGCTTTCTTT.

V usage is TRBV5-5 and J usage is TRBJ2-1, with D tentatively TRBD2 (5 bases). This CDR3 comprises 19 residues. Between the trimmed V and J ends, which lost 0 bases and 0 bases, there was a span of 19 bases. The germline gives CDR1 SGHKS, CDR2 YYEKEE (reference sequence). In DNA form, the CDR3 reads TGTGCCAGCAGCTTGGGAGTAGGGAATGACTACAGCTCCTACAATGAGCAGTTCTTC. It codes for CASSLGVGNDYSSYNEQFF. Together with reference TRBV5-5 and TRBJ2-1, the CDR3 gives the full variable domain: DAGVTQSPTHLIKTRGQQVTLRCSPISGHKSVSWYQQVLGQGPQFIFQYYEKEERGRGNFPDRFSARQFPNYSSELNVNALLLGDSALYLCASSLGVGNDYSSYNEQFFGPGTRLTVL.

The chain links TRBV27 to TRBJ1-2, with 8 positions matching TRBD1. Germline trimming cut 5 bases from V and 5 bases from J; bases unmatched to any gene: 10. This CDR3 is 15 amino acids long. Germline V lookup: CDR1 MNHEY, CDR2 SMNVEV (reference sequence). CDR3 DNA: TGTGCCAGCAGTAGAACCGGGACAGGAGGATATGGCTACACCTTC. This codes for CASSRTGTGGYGYTF.